These 27 T cell receptor beta chains came from one sample sequenced in a study of T cell responses to AZD1222 COVID-19 vaccine. Assay: immunoSEQ multiplex PCR; the TCRdb copy retains only in-frame clones and omits some. The repertoire includes around 120,000 clones, approximately 82% of them detected once, and around a quarter sits in the top ten. The source material was peripheral blood, sampled 28 days after the second AZD1222 dose. The source of these receptors is an adult who received the AZD1222 COVID-19 vaccine.

V gene TRBV4-1 combines with J gene TRBJ2-7, with TRBD1 identical over 9 bases. The germline gives CDR1 MGHRA, CDR2 YSYEKL. The CDR3 runs to 16 residues. Trimming cost V 4 bases and J 4 bases; bases outside gene matches: 11. The DNA for the CDR3 is TGCGCCAGCAGCCCCCCCCTCGGGACAGGGAGGTACGAGCAGTACTTC. This translates into CASSPPLGTGRYEQYF.

A note on this clone: The same CDR3 also results from other DNA sequences found in this sample. V usage is TRBV4-1 and J usage is TRBJ1-2; D not certain. The V gene lost 0 bases and the J gene lost 4 bases, with 12 bases spanning the gap. The CDR3 has 15 residues. Germline V gene sequence: CDR1 MGHRA, CDR2 YSYEKL. CDR3 bases: TGCGCCAGCAGCCAAGAGCCGAGAGGATCCTATGGCTACACCTTC. Translating gives CASSQEPRGSYGYTF.

V usage is TRBV5-1 and J usage is TRBJ2-2; 8 nucleotides agree with TRBD1. CDR3 length equals 14 residues. J gave up 5 bases and V 4 bases, and 4 bases lay outside the gene matches. The germline V gene encodes CDR1 SGHRS and CDR2 YFSETQ. The CDR3 DNA is TGCGCCAGCAGCACGGGACAGGATACCGGGGAGCTGTTTTTT. Its translation: CASSTGQDTGELFF. The whole variable domain, remainder taken from reference TRBV5-1 and TRBJ2-2, is KAGVTQTPRYLIKTRGQQVTLSCSPISGHRSVSWYQQTPGQGLQFLFEYFSETQRNKGNFPGRFSGRQFSNSRSEMNVSTLELGDSALYLCASSTGQDTGELFFGEGSRLTVL.

The chain couples TRBV9 to TRBJ1-2; 10 bases match TRBD1. The germline CDR1 and CDR2 sequences are SGDLS and YYNGEE. After removal of 10 bases from V and 8 bases from J, the junction contained 8 bases not matched to a gene. The CDR3 is 12 residues long. The CDR3 sequence is CASGQGVSGYTF. The CDR3, as DNA: TGTGCCTCTGGACAGGGGGTGTCGGGCTACACCTTC.

The V and J genes are TRBV7-9 and TRBJ1-3, with D hard to call. The germline V gene has CDR1 SEHNR and CDR2 FQNEAQ (reference sequence). V lost 5 bases and J lost 2, with 16 bases in between. The CDR3 is 16 amino acids. This CDR3 is CASSPPSQRPGNTIYF. The CDR3 nucleotides read TGTGCCAGCAGCCCCCCATCCCAGAGGCCTGGAAACACCATATATTTT.

The chain recombines TRBV5-1 with TRBJ1-4, with TRBD1 as a possible D gene (5 bases). Germline V gene lookup returns CDR1 SGHRS and CDR2 YFSETQ. The CDR3 totals 14 residues. Trimming took 6 bases from V and 5 from J, leaving 14 bases between them. CDR3 sequence (DNA): TGCGCCAGCACCCTGACAGATTTAAATGAAAAACTGTTTTTT. Translated, it gives CASTLTDLNEKLFF.

This CDR3 is CASSQDTRRYGYTF. In nucleotides, the CDR3 is TGTGCCAGCAGCCAAGACACAAGAAGGTATGGCTACACCTTC. The V gene is TRBV3-1 (or the pseudogene TRBV3-2), the J gene TRBJ1-2; unclear D gene. The CDR3 loop spans 14 amino acids. Trimming removed 0 bases from V and 5 bases from J, with 10 bases in between. Germline CDR1 reads LGHDT; CDR2 reads YNNKEL (reference sequence).

On this clone: Other DNA sequences within the sample encode an identical CDR3. The chain is built from TRBV5-1 and TRBJ2-7; D unresolved. The germline V gene has CDR1 SGHRS and CDR2 YFSETQ. Trimming cost V 0 bases and J 2 bases, with 3 bases left between them. CDR3 length: 12 amino acids. In DNA form, the CDR3 reads TGCGCCAGCAGCTTGGGGGCCTACGAGCAGTACTTC. It translates to CASSLGAYEQYF.

The rearrangement uses TRBV19 and TRBJ1-1, with TRBD1 matching over 11 bases. Germline V CDR1 and CDR2: LNHDA, SQIVND (reference sequence). This CDR3 has 14 residues. The V segment lost 9 bases and the J segment 5 bases; nucleotides outside the gene matches: 8. The CDR3 loop reads CARVPDRGRTEAFF. CDR3 DNA sequence: TGTGCCAGAGTTCCGGACAGGGGGCGGACTGAAGCTTTCTTT.

This chain connects TRBV11-2 to TRBJ2-1; D gene ambiguous. Between the trimmed V and J ends, which lost 1 base and 0 bases, there was a span of 7 bases. In germline, CDR1 is SGHAT, CDR2 FQNNGV. The CDR3 sequence is 15 residues long. For the CDR3, the DNA is TGTGCCAGCAGCTTAGGAGGAAGCTCCTACAATGAGCAGTTCTTC. As protein: CASSLGGSSYNEQFF.

This clone was detected only a few times. The chain recombines TRBV7-2 with TRBJ2-3; D possibly matches TRBD1 or TRBD2 (7 bases each). V was cut by 5 bases and J by 9 bases, with 24 bases left in between. In germline, CDR1 is SGHTA, CDR2 FQGNSA. This CDR3 has 16 amino acids. CDR3 sequence: CASSQDRDYPSTTQYF. The CDR3 region has the DNA TGTGCCAGCAGCCAAGACAGGGACTACCCGTCCACGACGCAGTATTTT.

The chain couples TRBV11-2 to TRBJ2-7, with TRBD1 as a possible D gene (5 bases). CDR3 length: 12 residues. The germline V gene encodes CDR1 SGHAT and CDR2 FQNNGV. V shed 4 bases and J shed 6 bases, with 10 bases lying between them. CDR3: CASSSSRAEQYF. Written as DNA, the CDR3 is TGTGCCAGCAGCTCATCCAGGGCCGAGCAGTACTTC.

The chain recombines TRBV15 with TRBJ2-7; TRBD1 matches at 8 bases. The CDR3 sequence is 15 residues long. V dropped 2 bases and J dropped 4; count of bases not matched to a gene: 7. CDR1 and CDR2 (germline): LNHNV, YYDKDF (reference sequence). DNA of the CDR3: TGTGCCACCAGCAGACTGCCGGGACAGGCGTACGAGCAGTACTTC. Amino acid sequence: CATSRLPGQAYEQYF.

The J gene is TRBJ1-6, the V gene TRBV6-5; TRBD1 matches at 7 bases. This CDR3 contains 15 residues. In germline, CDR1 is MNHEY, CDR2 SVGAGI. V lost 4 bases to trimming and J lost 2 bases; unmatched junction nucleotides: 2. The CDR3 bases are TGTGCCAGCAGTTGGGGGACAGCCTATAATTCACCCCTCCACTTT. This gives the protein CASSWGTAYNSPLHF.

This clone was counted a few times. The chain combines TRBV19 with TRBJ1-5; TRBD1 matches 10 bases. The CDR3 covers 15 residues. V shed 6 bases and J 5 bases; nucleotides not matched to a gene: 7. Germline assignment: CDR1 LNHDA and CDR2 SQIVND (reference sequence). CDR3 nucleotides: TGTGCCAGTAGACAAACCGGGACAGGGGATCAGCCCCAGCATTTT. It yields the protein CASRQTGTGDQPQHF.

The V and J genes are TRBV5-4 and TRBJ2-5; 11 nucleotides line up with TRBD2. CDR1 SGHNT and CDR2 YYREEE come from the germline V gene (reference sequence). The CDR3 loop spans 16 amino acids. J was trimmed by 5 bases and V by 2 bases; bases with no gene match: 8. For the CDR3, the DNA is TGTGCCAGCAGCTTCTTGCTAGCGGGGGGTACGGAGACCCAGTACTTC. Protein: CASSFLLAGGTETQYF. The whole variable domain, filled in from reference TRBV5-4 and TRBJ2-5, reads ETGVTQSPTHLIKTRGQQVTLRCSSQSGHNTVSWYQQALGQGPQFIFQYYREEENGRGNFPPRFSGLQFPNYSSELNVNALELDDSALYLCASSFLLAGGTETQYFGPGTRLLVL.

The chain uses TRBV14 and TRBJ1-1; D perhaps matches TRBD1 (5 bases). Per germline, CDR1 SGHDN and CDR2 FVKESK. The V end was cut by 0 bases, the J end by 10 bases, with 15 bases between. This CDR3 contains 14 residues. CDR3 nucleotide sequence: TGTGCCAGCAGCCAAGATGTACGGGGGACCCGAGCTTTCTTT. It specifies CASSQDVRGTRAFF.

CDR3 in amino acids: CASSFSYTGYTEAFF. CDR3 DNA sequence: TGTGCCAGCAGTTTCTCTTACACAGGGTACACTGAAGCTTTCTTT. The chain recombines TRBV6-2 or TRBV6-3 with TRBJ1-1, with D possibly TRBD1 on 6 matching bases. The V and J ends lost 4 bases and 3 bases respectively, with 15 bases between them. Germline V lookup: CDR1 MNHEY, CDR2 SVGEGT. The CDR3 is made up of 15 amino acids.

V usage is TRBV7-6 and J usage is TRBJ1-1; 9 bases align to TRBD1. Germline CDR1 reads SGHVS; CDR2 reads FNYEAQ. V lost 5 bases and J lost 7; bases outside the gene matches: 17. CDR3 length equals 17 residues. The CDR3 sequence: CASSPRGGKQGAFEAFF. In DNA, the CDR3 is TGTGCCAGCAGCCCCCGAGGGGGCAAACAGGGGGCTTTTGAAGCTTTCTTT.

In its sample, this clone was seen a few times. The chain uses TRBV5-1 and TRBJ1-5; a possible D gene is TRBD1 (5 bases). Germline V gene lookup returns CDR1 SGHRS and CDR2 YFSETQ. This CDR3 has 16 residues. Trimming removed 0 bases from V and 1 base from J, with 11 bases in between. The CDR3 DNA reads TGCGCCAGCAGCTTGGAGGGGCTGCAAAGCAATCAGCCCCAGCATTTT. It is translated as CASSLEGLQSNQPQHF.

CDR3 protein: CASSPGDRTNTGELFF. Written as DNA, the CDR3 is TGTGCCAGCAGCCCAGGGGACAGAACCAACACCGGGGAGCTGTTTTTT. This chain joins TRBV7-2 and TRBJ2-2; 7 nucleotides match TRBD1. CDR1 is SGHTA, CDR2 FQGNSA, per germline. The CDR3 covers 16 residues. The V and J ends lost 5 bases and 2 bases, in that order; junction bases with no gene match: 8.

The chain's CDR3 is CASSPTGTGTFYNSPLHF. The DNA of the CDR3 is TGTGCCAGCAGCCCGACCGGGACAGGGACTTTCTATAATTCACCCCTCCACTTT. The chain employs TRBV6-2 or TRBV6-3 and TRBJ1-6, with 9 bases aligning to TRBD1. This CDR3 contains 18 residues. With 6 bases clipped from V and 3 bases from J, the junction kept 12 bases outside the gene matches. Germline V CDR1 and CDR2: MNHEY, SVGEGT.

The chain combines TRBV28 with TRBJ1-2; D unresolved. Trimming took off 4 bases at V and 1 base at J, with 7 bases between the two ends. From germline, CDR1 is MDHEN and CDR2 SYDVKM. The CDR3 loop spans 13 amino acids. CDR3 sequence reads: CASSSVRNYGYTF. The DNA for the CDR3 is TGTGCCAGCAGTTCCGTCCGTAACTATGGCTACACCTTC.

J is TRBJ2-3 and V is TRBV19, with 7 positions matching TRBD2. V was clipped by 10 bases and J by 6 bases; unmatched bases: 10. The CDR3 extends over 13 amino acids. Germline-derived CDR1 and CDR2 are LNHDA and SQIVND (reference sequence). CDR3 bases: TGTGCCATCCGGAAAGCGGGAATGGATACGCAGTATTTT. As protein: CAIRKAGMDTQYF.

This clone has just one count. J is TRBJ2-3 and V is TRBV19; 7 nucleotides agree with TRBD1. CDR1 and CDR2 (germline): LNHDA, SQIVND (reference sequence). The V gene end was trimmed by 4 bases and the J gene end by 5 bases; junction bases not matched to a gene: 6. The CDR3 totals 14 residues. The CDR3 loop is CASSTPGQIDTQYF. CDR3 coding DNA: TGTGCCAGTAGTACCCCGGGACAGATAGATACGCAGTATTTT.

This CDR3 is CASSFGGGAPDTQYF. In DNA, the CDR3 is TGTGCCAGCAGTTTTGGGGGCGGGGCCCCAGATACGCAGTATTTT. The chain has TRBV27 and TRBJ2-3; either TRBD1 or TRBD2 may fit D (6 bases each). The CDR3 runs 15 residues. Germline loops: CDR1 MNHEY, CDR2 SMNVEV (reference sequence). V was shortened by 3 bases and J by 4 bases, with 14 bases between the two germline ends.

The V and J genes are TRBV7-2 and TRBJ1-2; TRBD1 is a possible D gene (6 bases). Between the trimmed V and J ends, which lost 2 bases and 1 base, there was a span of 17 bases. The CDR3 totals 17 residues. Germline lookup yields CDR1 SGHTA and CDR2 FQGNSA. DNA of the CDR3: TGTGCCAGCAGCTTAAGTGGCGTCAGGGGTTATAACTATGGCTACACCTTC. Its translation: CASSLSGVRGYNYGYTF.